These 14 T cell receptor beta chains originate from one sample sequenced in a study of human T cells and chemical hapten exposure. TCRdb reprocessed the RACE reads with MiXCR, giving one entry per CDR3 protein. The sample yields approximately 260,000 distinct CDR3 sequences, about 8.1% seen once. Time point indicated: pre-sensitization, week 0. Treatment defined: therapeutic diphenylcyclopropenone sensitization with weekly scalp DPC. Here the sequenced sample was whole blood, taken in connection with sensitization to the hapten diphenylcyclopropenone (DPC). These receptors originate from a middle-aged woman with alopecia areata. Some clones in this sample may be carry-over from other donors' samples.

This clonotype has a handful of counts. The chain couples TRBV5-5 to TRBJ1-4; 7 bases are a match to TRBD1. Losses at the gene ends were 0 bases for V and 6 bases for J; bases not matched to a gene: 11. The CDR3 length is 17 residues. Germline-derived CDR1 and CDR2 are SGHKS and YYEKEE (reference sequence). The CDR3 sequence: CASSLGQGFLGYEKLFF. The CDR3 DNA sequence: TGTGCCAGCAGCTTGGGACAGGGTTTCCTCGGTTATGAAAAACTGTTTTTT. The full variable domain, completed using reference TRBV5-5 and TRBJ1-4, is DAGVTQSPTHLIKTRGQQVTLRCSPISGHKSVSWYQQVLGQGPQFIFQYYEKEERGRGNFPDRFSARQFPNYSSELNVNALLLGDSALYLCASSLGQGFLGYEKLFFGSGTQLSVL.

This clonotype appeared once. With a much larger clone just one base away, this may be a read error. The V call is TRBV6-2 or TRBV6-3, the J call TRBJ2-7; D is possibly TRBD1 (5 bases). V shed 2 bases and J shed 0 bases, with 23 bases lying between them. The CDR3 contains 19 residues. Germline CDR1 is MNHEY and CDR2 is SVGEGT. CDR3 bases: TGTGCCAGCAGTTACCCGATCAGGGTAGCCGAGACAACCTCCTACGAGCAGTACTTC. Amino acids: CASSYPIRVAETTSYEQYF.

In DNA, the CDR3 is TGTGCCAGCAGTTTATACCCGGACAGCACAGATACGCAGTATTTT. Translated, it gives CASSLYPDSTDTQYF. V and J are TRBV27 and TRBJ2-3; D is unresolved. The ends were cut back, 1 base at V and 0 bases at J, with 8 bases in the middle. The CDR3 spans 15 residues. The germline V gene has CDR1 MNHEY and CDR2 SMNVEV (reference sequence).

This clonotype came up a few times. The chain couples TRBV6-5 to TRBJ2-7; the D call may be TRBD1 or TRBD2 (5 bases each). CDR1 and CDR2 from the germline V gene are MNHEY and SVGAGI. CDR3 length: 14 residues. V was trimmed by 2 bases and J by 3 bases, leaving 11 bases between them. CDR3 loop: CASSYGDLLYEQYF. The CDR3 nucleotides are TGTGCCAGCAGTTACGGGGACCTACTCTACGAGCAGTACTTC.

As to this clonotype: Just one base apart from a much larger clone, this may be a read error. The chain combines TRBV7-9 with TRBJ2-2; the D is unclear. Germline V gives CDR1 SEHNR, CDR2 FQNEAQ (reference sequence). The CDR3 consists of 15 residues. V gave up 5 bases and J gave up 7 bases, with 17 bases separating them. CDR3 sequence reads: CASSPTSARIGELFF. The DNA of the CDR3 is TGTGCCAGCAGCCCCACGAGCGCCCGCATCGGGGAGCTGTTTTTT.

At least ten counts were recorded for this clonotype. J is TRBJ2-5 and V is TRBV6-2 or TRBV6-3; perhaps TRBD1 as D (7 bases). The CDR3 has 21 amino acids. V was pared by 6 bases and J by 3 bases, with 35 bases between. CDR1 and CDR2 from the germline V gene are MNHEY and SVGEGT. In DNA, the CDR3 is TGTGCCAGCAGCCCCTTCCGTAGAATGGAGGGGGCGGGACGGTTTGAAGAGACCCAGTACTTC. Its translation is CASSPFRRMEGAGRFEETQYF.

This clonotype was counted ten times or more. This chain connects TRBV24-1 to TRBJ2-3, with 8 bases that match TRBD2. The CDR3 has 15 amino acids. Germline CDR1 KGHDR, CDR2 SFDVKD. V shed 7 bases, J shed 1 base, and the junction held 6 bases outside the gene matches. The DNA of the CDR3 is TGTGCCACCAGCGAAGGGACTAGGGGCACAGATACGCAGTATTTT. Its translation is CATSEGTRGTDTQYF.

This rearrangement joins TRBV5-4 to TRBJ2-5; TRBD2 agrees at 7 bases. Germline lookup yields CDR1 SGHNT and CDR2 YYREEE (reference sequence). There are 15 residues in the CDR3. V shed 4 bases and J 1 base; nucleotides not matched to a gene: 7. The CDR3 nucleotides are TGTGCCAGCAGCCCTCCGACTAGCCTCCAAGAGACCCAGTACTTC. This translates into CASSPPTSLQETQYF.

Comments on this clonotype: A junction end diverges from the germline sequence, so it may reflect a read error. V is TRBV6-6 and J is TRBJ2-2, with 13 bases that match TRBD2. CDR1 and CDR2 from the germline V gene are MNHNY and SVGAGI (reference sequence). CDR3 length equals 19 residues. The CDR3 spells CVSSSSGPGLAGLLGELFF. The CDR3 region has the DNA TGTGTCAGCAGTTCCTCCGGCCCGGGACTAGCGGGGCTTCTTGGGGAGCTGTTTTTT.

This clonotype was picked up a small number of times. For the CDR3, the DNA is TGTGCCAGCAGCCGGGGACTAGGGAGACAAGAGACCCAGTACTTC. The encoded protein is CASSRGLGRQETQYF. This chain links TRBV7-9 with TRBJ2-5; 8 nucleotides match TRBD2. Germline CDR1 reads SEHNR; CDR2 reads FQNEAQ (reference sequence). The CDR3 runs to 15 residues. V shed 5 bases, J shed 2 bases, and the junction held 7 bases outside the gene matches.

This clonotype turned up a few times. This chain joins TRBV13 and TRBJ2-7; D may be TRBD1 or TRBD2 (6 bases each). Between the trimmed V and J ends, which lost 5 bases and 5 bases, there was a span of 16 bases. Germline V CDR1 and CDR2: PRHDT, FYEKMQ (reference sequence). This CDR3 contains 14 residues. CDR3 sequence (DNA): TGTGCCAGCAGCCCTCACGGGGGCCAGGACGAGCAGTACTTC. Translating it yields CASSPHGGQDEQYF.

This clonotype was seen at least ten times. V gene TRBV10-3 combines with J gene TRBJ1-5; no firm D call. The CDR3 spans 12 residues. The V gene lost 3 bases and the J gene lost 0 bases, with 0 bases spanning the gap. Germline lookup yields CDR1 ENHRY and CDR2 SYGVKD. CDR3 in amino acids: CAISDSNQPQHF. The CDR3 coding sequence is TGTGCCATCAGTGATAGCAATCAGCCCCAGCATTTT.

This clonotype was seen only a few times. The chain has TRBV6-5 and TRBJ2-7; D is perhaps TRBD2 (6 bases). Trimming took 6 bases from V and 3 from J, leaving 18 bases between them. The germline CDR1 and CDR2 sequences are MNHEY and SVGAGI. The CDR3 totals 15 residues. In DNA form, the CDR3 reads TGTGCCAGCAGCAACGAGGGAACGGGAGTCTACGAGCAGTACTTC. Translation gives CASSNEGTGVYEQYF.

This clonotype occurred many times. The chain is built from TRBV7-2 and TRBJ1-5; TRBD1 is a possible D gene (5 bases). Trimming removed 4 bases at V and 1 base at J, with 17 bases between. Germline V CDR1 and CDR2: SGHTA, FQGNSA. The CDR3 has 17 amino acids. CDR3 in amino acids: CASSSSGTSRSNQPQHF. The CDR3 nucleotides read TGTGCCAGCAGCTCCTCAGGGACCTCACGGAGCAATCAGCCCCAGCATTTT. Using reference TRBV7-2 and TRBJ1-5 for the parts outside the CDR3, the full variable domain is GAGVSQSPSNKVTEKGKDVELRCDPISGHTALYWYRQSLGQGLEFLIYFQGNSAPDKSGLPSDRFSAERTGGSVSTLTIQRTQQEDSAVYLCASSSSGTSRSNQPQHFGDGTRLSIL.